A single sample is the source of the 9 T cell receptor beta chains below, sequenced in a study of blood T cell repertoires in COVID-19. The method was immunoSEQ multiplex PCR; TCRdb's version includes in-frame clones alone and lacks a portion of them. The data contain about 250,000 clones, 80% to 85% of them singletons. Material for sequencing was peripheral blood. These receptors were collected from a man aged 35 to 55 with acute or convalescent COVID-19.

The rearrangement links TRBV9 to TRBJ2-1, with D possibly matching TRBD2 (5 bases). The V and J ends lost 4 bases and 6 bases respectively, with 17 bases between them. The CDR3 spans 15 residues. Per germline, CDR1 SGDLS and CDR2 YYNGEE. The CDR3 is CASSSQGGPFNEQFF. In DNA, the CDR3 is TGTGCCAGCAGCTCCCAAGGCGGGCCCTTCAATGAGCAGTTCTTC.

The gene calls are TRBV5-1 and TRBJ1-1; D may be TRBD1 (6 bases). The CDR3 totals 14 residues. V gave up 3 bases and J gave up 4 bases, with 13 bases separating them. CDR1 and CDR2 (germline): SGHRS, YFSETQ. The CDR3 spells CASSSSGVSTEAFF. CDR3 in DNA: TGCGCCAGCAGCTCGTCAGGGGTGTCCACTGAAGCTTTCTTT.

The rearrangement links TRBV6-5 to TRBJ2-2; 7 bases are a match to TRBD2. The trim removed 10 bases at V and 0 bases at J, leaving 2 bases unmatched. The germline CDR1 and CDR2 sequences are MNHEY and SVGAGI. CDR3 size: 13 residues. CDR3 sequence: CAIGRANTGELFF. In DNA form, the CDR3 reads TGTGCCATTGGGAGGGCGAACACCGGGGAGCTGTTTTTT.

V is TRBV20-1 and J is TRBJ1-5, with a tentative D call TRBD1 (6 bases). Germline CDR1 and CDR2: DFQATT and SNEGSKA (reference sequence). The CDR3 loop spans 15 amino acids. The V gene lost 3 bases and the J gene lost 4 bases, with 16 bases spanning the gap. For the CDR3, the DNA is TGCAGTGCTAGTGTTGGGGGCCTACTAAATCAGCCCCAGCATTTT. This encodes CSASVGGLLNQPQHF.

CDR3 coding DNA: TGTGCCAGCAGCGGGACTAGGAGATCAGATACGCAGTATTTT. As protein: CASSGTRRSDTQYF. The V gene is TRBV7-3, the J gene TRBJ2-3, with TRBD2 matching over 8 bases. Losses at the gene ends were 5 bases for V and 4 bases for J; bases not matched to a gene: 5. The germline V gene has CDR1 SGHTA and CDR2 FQGTGA. This CDR3 contains 14 residues. The entire variable domain, with the rest obtained from reference TRBV7-3 and TRBJ2-3, is as follows: GAGVSQTPSNKVTEKGKYVELRCDPISGHTALYWYRQSLGQGPEFLIYFQGTGAADDSGLPNDRFFAVRPEGSVSTLKIQRTERGDSAVYLCASSGTRRSDTQYFGPGTRLTVL.

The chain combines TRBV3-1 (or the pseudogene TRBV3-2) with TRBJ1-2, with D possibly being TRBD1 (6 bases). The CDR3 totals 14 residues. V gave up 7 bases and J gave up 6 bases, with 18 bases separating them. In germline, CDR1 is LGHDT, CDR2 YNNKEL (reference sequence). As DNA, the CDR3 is TGTGCCAGCAAGGGCCGATCCACAGGGAATGGCTACACCTTC. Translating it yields CASKGRSTGNGYTF.

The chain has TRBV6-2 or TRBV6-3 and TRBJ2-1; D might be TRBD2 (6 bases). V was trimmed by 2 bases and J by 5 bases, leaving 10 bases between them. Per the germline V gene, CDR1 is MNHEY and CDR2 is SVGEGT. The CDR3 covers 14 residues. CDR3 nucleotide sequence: TGTGCCAGCAGTTACGTCCGGGAGAACAATGAGCAGTTCTTC. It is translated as CASSYVRENNEQFF.

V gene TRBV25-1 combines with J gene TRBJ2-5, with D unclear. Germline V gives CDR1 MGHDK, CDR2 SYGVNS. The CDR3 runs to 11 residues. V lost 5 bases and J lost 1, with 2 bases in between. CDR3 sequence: CASSLQETQYF. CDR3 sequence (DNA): TGTGCCAGCAGTCTCCAAGAGACCCAGTACTTC.

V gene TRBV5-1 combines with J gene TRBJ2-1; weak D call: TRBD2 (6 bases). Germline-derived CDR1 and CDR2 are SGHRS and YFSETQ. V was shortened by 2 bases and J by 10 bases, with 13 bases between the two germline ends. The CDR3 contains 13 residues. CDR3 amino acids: CASSLTSTREQFF. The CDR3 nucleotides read TGCGCCAGCAGCTTAACTAGCACGAGGGAGCAGTTCTTC.